This T cell receptor (beta chain) comes out of a study of blood T cell repertoires in COVID-19 (dated by TCRdb to the early 2020s). Regarding the complete study: Samples covering the acute and convalescent phases of COVID-19 were provided by collaborators in the United States, Italy and Spain. The prospective study material was composed of cDNA or gDNA derived from T cells, B-cell-depleted T cells, or PBMCs. Deeply sampled blood TCRbeta repertoires from subjects exposed to, actively infected with, or recovered from COVID-19 were included in the dataset. A freely available public database, intended as a resource for researchers studying the immune response to SARS-CoV-2, is where the repertoires were released. Where available, HLA class I and class II types were taken from metadata supplied by the sample provider and were not determined by assay-based typing. A de-identified subject ID, COVID-19 status, age in years and sex were almost always included in the sample metadata. Samples came from the ongoing ImmuneRACE study (first 160 participants) plus 1,254 subjects from 6 global collaborators. Here is what the overall study found, with its caveats: The amount of clinical and demographic metadata varied by source and participant and was provided uncurated.

On this clone itself: It lacks a known antigen. The sample holds no much larger clone one base away, and base qualities are not on file.

TCRbeta CDR3 regions were amplified from genomic DNA by means of the immunoSEQ Assay, a bias-controlled multiplex PCR. Per the source publication's procedure: The number of nucleated cells in each sample was estimated by amplification of reference gene primers within the assay. To quantify the absolute abundance of each unique TCRbeta CDR3 rearrangement, sequence reads were collapsed and filtered. For each sample, productive Simpson clonality was calculated by taking the square root of Simpson's diversity index across productive rearrangements. Held by TCRdb, this immuneACCESS table contains in-frame sequences only and omits some clones. Under half of the omission traces to an unresolved V gene where checked; the cause of the rest is unknown. V and J calls and clone size follow that table, whereas D and trimming were derived from the DNA. The sample table holds about 150,000 clones, of which 60% to 85% were seen once. The top ten clones comprise roughly 1.7% of the sample.

Each collaborating institution followed its own protocols to collect whole blood in K2EDTA tubes. Collaborator samples were shipped for TCRbeta analysis as frozen whole blood, isolated PBMCs, or DNA extracted from either sample type. Based on the germline V gene, the CDR1 and CDR2 sequences are SGHVS and FQNEAQ. Spanning cysteine to phenylalanine, the CDR3 consists of 14 amino acids. Only the CDR3 portion is preserved as DNA: 42 bases, with reading frame beginning at the first base. V is cut back by 5 bases and J by 7 bases, with 7 bases in the junction unmatched. Sequencing was performed on peripheral blood. Rearrangement joined TRBV7-8 to TRBJ1-4, with 7 middle bases fitting TRBD1. This sequence was found in a man older than 75 with acute or convalescent COVID-19. The bases are TGTGCCAGCAGCCCGGGACAGCCGGGTGAAAAACTGTTTTTT. This encodes CASSPGQPGEKLFF.